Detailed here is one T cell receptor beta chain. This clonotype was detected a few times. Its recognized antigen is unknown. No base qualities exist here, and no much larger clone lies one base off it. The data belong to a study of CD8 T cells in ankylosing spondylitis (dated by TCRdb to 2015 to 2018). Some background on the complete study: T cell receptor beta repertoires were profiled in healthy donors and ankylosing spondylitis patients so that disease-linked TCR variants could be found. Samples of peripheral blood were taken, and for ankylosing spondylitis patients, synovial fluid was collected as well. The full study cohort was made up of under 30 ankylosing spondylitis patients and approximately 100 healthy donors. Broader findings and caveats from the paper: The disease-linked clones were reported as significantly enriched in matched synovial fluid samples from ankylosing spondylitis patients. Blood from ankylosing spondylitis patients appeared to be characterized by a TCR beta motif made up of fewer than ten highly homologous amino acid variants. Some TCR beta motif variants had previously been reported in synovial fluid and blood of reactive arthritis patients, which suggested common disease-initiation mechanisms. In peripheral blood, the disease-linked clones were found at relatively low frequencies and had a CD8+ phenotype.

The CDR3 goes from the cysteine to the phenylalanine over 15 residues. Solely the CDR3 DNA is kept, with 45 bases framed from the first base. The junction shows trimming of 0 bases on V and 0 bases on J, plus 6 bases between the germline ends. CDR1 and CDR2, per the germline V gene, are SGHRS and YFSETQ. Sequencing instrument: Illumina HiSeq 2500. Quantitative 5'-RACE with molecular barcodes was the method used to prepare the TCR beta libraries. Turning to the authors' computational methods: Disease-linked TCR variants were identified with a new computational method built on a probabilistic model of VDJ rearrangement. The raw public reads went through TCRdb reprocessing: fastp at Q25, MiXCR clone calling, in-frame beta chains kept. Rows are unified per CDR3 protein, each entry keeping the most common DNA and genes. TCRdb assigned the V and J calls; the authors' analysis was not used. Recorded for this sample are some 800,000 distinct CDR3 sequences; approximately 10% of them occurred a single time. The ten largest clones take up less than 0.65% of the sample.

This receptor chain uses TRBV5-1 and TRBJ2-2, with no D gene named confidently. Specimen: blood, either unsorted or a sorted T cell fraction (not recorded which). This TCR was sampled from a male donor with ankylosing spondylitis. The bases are TGCGCCAGCAGCTTGGCACAGTCGAACACCGGGGAGCTGTTTTTT. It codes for CASSLAQSNTGELFF.